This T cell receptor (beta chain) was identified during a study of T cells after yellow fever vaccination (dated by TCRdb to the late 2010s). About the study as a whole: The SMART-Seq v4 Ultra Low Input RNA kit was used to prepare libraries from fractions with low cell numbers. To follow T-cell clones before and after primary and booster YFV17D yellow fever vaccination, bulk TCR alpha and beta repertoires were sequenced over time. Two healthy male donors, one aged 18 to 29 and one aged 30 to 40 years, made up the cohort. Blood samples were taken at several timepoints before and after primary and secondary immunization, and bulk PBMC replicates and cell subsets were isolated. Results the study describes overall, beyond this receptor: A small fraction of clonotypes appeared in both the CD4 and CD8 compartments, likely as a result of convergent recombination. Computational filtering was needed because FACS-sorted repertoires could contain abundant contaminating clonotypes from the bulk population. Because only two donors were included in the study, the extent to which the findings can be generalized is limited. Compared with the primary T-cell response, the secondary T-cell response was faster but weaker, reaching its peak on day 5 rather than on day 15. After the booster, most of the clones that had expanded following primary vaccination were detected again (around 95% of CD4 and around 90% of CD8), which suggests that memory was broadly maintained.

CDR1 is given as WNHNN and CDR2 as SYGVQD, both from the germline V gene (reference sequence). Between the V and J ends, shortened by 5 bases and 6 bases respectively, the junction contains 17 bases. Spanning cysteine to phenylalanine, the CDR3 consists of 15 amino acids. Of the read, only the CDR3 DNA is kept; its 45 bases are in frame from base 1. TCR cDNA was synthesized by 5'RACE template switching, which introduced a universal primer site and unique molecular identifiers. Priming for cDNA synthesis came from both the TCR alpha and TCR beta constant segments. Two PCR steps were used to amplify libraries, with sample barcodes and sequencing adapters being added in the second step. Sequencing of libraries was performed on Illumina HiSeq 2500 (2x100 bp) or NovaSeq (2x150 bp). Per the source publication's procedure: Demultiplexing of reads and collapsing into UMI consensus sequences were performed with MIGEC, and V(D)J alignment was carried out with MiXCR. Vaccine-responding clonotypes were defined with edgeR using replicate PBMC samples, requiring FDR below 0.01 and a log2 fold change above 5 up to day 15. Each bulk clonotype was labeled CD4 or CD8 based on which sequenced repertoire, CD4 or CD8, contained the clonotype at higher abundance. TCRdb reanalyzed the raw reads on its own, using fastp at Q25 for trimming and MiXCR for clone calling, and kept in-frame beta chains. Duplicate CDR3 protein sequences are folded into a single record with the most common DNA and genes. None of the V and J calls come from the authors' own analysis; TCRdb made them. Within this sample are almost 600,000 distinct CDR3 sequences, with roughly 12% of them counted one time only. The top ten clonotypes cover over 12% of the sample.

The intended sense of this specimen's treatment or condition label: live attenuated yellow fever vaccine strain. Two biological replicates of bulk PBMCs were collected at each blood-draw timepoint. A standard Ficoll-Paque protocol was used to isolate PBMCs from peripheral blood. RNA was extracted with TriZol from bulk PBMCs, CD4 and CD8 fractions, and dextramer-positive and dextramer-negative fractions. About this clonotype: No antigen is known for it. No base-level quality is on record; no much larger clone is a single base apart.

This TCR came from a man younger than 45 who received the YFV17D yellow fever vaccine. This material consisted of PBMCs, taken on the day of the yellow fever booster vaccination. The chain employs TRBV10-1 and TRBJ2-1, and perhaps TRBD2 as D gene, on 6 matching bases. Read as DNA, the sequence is TGCGCCAGCAGTTCCAACTCAGCGGGTAGCAATGAGCAGTTCTTC. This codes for CASSSNSAGSNEQFF.